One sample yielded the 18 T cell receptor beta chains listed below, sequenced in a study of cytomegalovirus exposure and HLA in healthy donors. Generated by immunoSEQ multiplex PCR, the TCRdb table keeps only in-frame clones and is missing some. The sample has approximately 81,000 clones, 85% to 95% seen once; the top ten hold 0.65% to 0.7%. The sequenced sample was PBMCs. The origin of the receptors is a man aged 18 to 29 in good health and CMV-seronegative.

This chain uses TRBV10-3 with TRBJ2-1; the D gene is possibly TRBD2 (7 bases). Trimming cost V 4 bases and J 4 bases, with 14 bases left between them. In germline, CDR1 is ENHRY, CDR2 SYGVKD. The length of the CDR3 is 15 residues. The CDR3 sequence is CAISAVGGAYNEQFF. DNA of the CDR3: TGTGCCATCAGTGCGGTGGGGGGGGCTTACAATGAGCAGTTCTTC.

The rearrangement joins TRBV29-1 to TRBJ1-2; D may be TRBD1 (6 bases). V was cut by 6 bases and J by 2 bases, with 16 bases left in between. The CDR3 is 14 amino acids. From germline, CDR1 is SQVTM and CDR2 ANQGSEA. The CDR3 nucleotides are TGCAGCGTCAGCCAGGGGAAGGAGAACTATGGCTACACCTTC. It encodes CSVSQGKENYGYTF.

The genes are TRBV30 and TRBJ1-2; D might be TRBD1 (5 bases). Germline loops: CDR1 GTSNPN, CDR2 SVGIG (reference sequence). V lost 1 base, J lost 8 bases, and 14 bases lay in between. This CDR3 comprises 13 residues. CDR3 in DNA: TGTGCCTGGAGTGAACAGGTTGTACAGGGCTACACCTTC. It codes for CAWSEQVVQGYTF.

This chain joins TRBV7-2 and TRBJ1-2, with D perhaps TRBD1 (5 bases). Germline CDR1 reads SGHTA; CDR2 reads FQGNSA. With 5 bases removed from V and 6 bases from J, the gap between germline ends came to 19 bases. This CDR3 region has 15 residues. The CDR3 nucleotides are TGTGCCAGCAGCGAAGGACAATCCCGGGTGGATGGCTACACCTTC. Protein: CASSEGQSRVDGYTF.

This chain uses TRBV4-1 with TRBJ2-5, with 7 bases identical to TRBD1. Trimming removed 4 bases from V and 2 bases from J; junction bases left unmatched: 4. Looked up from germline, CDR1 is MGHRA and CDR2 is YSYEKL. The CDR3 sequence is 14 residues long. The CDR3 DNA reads TGCGCCAGCAGCCCCCCGGGACAGCAAGAGACCCAGTACTTC. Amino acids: CASSPPGQQETQYF.

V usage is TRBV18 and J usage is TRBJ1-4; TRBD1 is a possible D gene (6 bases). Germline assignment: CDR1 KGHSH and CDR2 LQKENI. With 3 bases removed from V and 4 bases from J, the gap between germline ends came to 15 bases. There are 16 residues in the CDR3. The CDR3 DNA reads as TGTGCCAGCTCACCTTTCGGGACACAAAATAATGAAAAACTGTTTTTT. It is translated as CASSPFGTQNNEKLFF.

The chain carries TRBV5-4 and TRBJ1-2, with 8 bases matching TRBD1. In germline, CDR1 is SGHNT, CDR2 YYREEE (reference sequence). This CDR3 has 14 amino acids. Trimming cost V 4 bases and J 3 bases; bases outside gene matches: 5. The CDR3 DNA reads TGTGCCAGCAGCCGGGGACAGGCCGACTATGGCTACACCTTC. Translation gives CASSRGQADYGYTF.

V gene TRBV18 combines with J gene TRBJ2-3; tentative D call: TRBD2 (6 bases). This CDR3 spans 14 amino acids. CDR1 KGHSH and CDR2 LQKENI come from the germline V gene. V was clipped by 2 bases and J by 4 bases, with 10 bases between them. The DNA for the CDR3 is TGTGCCAGCTCACCATTAGGGGACTCAGATACGCAGTATTTT. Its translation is CASSPLGDSDTQYF.

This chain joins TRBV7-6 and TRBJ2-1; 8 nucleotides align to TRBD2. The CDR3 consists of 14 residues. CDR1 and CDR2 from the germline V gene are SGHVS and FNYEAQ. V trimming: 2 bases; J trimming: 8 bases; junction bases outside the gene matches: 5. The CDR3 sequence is CASSLSGSVDEQFF. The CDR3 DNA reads TGTGCCAGCAGCTTAAGCGGGAGCGTGGATGAGCAGTTCTTC.

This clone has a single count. This chain's CDR3 is CASSDDVGGVEQFF. The CDR3 DNA sequence: TGTGCCAGCAGTGATGATGTGGGGGGAGTTGAGCAGTTCTTC. The chain carries TRBV6-1 and TRBJ2-1, with D perhaps TRBD2 (6 bases). V lost 3 bases, J lost 9 bases, and 15 bases lay in between. Germline loops: CDR1 MNHNS, CDR2 SASEGT. The CDR3 runs to 14 residues.

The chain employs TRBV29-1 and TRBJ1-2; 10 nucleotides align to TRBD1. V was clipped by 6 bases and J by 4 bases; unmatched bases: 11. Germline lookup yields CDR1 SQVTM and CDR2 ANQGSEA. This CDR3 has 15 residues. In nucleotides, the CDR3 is TGCAGCGTCCTCTTTAATGGACAGGGGGGCTATGGCTACACCTTC. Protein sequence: CSVLFNGQGGYGYTF.

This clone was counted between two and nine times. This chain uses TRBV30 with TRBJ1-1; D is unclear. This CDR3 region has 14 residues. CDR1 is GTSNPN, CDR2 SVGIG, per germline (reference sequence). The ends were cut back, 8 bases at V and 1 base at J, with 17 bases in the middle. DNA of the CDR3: TGTGCCCGAGGAAGGGAGCGTTCGAACACTGAAGCTTTCTTT. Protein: CARGRERSNTEAFF.

CDR3 DNA: TGTGCCTGGAGTGGGCAGGGGGACGGGGAGCAGTACTTC. Translation gives CAWSGQGDGEQYF. V is TRBV30 and J is TRBJ2-7; TRBD1 matches at 7 bases. This CDR3 spans 13 amino acids. V trimming: 1 base; J trimming: 7 bases; junction bases outside the gene matches: 7. Germline values: CDR1 GTSNPN, CDR2 SVGIG (reference sequence).

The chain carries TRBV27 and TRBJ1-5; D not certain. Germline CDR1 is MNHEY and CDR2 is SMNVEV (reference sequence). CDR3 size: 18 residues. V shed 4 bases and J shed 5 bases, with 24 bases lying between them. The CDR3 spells CASSSIRVTSVGHQPQHF. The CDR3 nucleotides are TGTGCCAGCAGTTCCATCCGCGTCACATCCGTGGGCCATCAGCCCCAGCATTTT.

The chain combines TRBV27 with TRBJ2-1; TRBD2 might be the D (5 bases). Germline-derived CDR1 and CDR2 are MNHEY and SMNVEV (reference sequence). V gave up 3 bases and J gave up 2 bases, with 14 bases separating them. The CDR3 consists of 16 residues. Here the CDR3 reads CASSLSPRATYNEQFF. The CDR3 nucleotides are TGTGCCAGCAGTTTGTCCCCGCGGGCGACCTACAATGAGCAGTTCTTC.

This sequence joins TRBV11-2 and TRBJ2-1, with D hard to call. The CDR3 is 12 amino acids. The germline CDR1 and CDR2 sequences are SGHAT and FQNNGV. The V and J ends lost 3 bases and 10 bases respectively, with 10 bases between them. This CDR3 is CASSFYLEEQFF. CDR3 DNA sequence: TGTGCCAGCAGCTTCTATTTAGAGGAGCAGTTCTTC. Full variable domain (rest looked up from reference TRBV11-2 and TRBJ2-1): EAGVAQSPRYKIIEKRQSVAFWCNPISGHATLYWYQQILGQGPKLLIQFQNNGVVDDSQLPKDRFSAERLKGVDSTLKIQPAKLEDSAVYLCASSFYLEEQFFGPGTRLTVL.

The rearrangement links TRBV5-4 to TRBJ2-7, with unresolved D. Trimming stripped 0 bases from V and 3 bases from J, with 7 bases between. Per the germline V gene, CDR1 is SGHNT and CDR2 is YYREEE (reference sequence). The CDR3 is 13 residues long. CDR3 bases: TGTGCCAGCAGCTTGGTGTCGAGCTACGAGCAGTACTTC. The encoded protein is CASSLVSSYEQYF.

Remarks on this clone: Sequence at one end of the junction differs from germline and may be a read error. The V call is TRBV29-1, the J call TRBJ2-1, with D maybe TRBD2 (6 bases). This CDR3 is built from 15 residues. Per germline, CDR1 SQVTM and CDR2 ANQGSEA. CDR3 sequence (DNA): TGCAGCGCTGAACCCGGGACTTCTCCGGGGAATGAGCAGTTCTTC. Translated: CSAEPGTSPGNEQFF.